Following are 20 T cell receptor beta chains from one sample sequenced in a study of graft-versus-host responses after intestinal transplantation. Their antigens remain unidentified. Generated by immunoSEQ multiplex PCR, the TCRdb table keeps only in-frame clones and is missing some. The sample holds 95,000 to 130,000 clones; 90% are singletons and the top ten take roughly 0.2%. This specimen was unstimulated CD4+ T cells sorted from spleen or lymph node cells, taken before intestinal transplant. The receptors originated from a human donor who received an intestinal transplant.

The V call is TRBV2, the J call TRBJ2-7; D is perhaps TRBD1 (6 bases). Germline V gene sequence: CDR1 SNHLY, CDR2 FYNNEI. CDR3 length: 15 amino acids. Trimming stripped 11 bases from V and 6 bases from J, with 26 bases between. CDR3 sequence: CAGERGGGVLSEQYF. DNA of the CDR3: TGTGCCGGAGAGCGTGGGGGCGGAGTTCTCTCCGAGCAGTACTTC.

The chain joins TRBV10-3 to TRBJ1-2; tentative D call: TRBD1 (5 bases). V gave up 0 bases and J gave up 8 bases, with 10 bases separating them. Germline lookup yields CDR1 ENHRY and CDR2 SYGVKD. This CDR3 region has 13 residues. The CDR3 is CAISESSRAGYTF. The CDR3, as DNA: TGTGCCATCAGTGAGTCGAGCAGGGCGGGCTACACCTTC.

This clone was observed a few times. The CDR3 spells CASSQEFSALGEQYF. The CDR3 nucleotides are TGCGCCAGCAGCCAAGAGTTTTCCGCCCTCGGCGAGCAGTACTTC. This chain uses TRBV4-1 with TRBJ2-7; D gene uncertain. V was clipped by 0 bases and J by 6 bases, with 15 bases between them. Germline assignment: CDR1 MGHRA and CDR2 YSYEKL. The CDR3 has 15 residues.

V gene TRBV15 combines with J gene TRBJ2-7; no firm D call. Germline V gene lookup returns CDR1 LNHNV and CDR2 YYDKDF (reference sequence). V was cut by 1 base and J by 1 base, with 8 bases left in between. This CDR3 is built from 14 residues. For the CDR3, the DNA is TGTGCCACCAGCAGAGGAGGCTCATCCTACGAGCAGTACTTC. Its translation: CATSRGGSSYEQYF.

V is TRBV25-1 and J is TRBJ1-2; a weak D match, TRBD1 (5 bases). This CDR3 has 15 amino acids. The V end lost 4 bases, the J end lost 1 base, and 13 bases lay between the germline ends. Looked up from germline, CDR1 is MGHDK and CDR2 is SYGVNS. The CDR3, as DNA: TGTGCCAGCAGTGTGAGGATAGGGGTTAACTATGGCTACACCTTC. This sequence encodes CASSVRIGVNYGYTF.

The chain carries TRBV5-1 and TRBJ1-1, with 7 positions matching TRBD1. There are 14 residues in the CDR3. Germline V lookup: CDR1 SGHRS, CDR2 YFSETQ. V lost 3 bases to trimming and J lost 5 bases; unmatched junction nucleotides: 7. The CDR3 coding sequence is TGCGCCAGCAGCTCGCAACAGGGGTGGACTGAAGCTTTCTTT. Encoded protein: CASSSQQGWTEAFF.

The chain is built from TRBV6-1 and TRBJ2-1; a weak D match, TRBD2 (6 bases). The CDR3 is 16 residues long. V shed 3 bases and J shed 4 bases, with 16 bases lying between them. Per germline, CDR1 MNHNS and CDR2 SASEGT. As DNA, the CDR3 is TGTGCCAGCAGTGAGATCGAGACTAGGGCGTACAATGAGCAGTTCTTC. Its protein is CASSEIETRAYNEQFF.

The chain combines TRBV7-2 with TRBJ2-1; 11 bases map to TRBD2. Per germline, CDR1 SGHTA and CDR2 FQGNSA. This CDR3 comprises 16 residues. V was pared by 1 base and J by 9 bases, with 8 bases of the junction left unmatched. CDR3 nucleotides: TGTGCCAGCAGCTTAGTTGCTAGCGGGGGGTATAGTGAGCAGTTCTTC. Amino acids: CASSLVASGGYSEQFF.

The V and J genes are TRBV15 and TRBJ1-5; D is undetermined. CDR1 is LNHNV and CDR2 is YYDKDF in the germline V gene (reference sequence). Trimming took off 5 bases at V and 3 bases at J, with 14 bases between the two ends. The CDR3 covers 15 residues. CDR3 protein: CATSSISGPNQPQHF. CDR3 coding DNA: TGTGCCACCAGCTCTATCAGCGGACCCAATCAGCCCCAGCATTTT.

V gene TRBV7-2 combines with J gene TRBJ2-5; 9 positions match TRBD1. The CDR3 has 14 amino acids. Looked up from germline, CDR1 is SGHTA and CDR2 is FQGNSA. J lost 6 bases, V lost 5 bases, and 7 bases had no gene match. CDR3 in amino acids: CASSPRQGGKTQYF. Written as DNA, the CDR3 is TGTGCCAGCAGCCCTCGACAGGGGGGGAAGACCCAGTACTTC. Full variable domain (rest looked up from reference TRBV7-2 and TRBJ2-5): GAGVSQSPSNKVTEKGKDVELRCDPISGHTALYWYRQSLGQGLEFLIYFQGNSAPDKSGLPSDRFSAERTGGSVSTLTIQRTQQEDSAVYLCASSPRQGGKTQYFGPGTRLLVL.

V usage is TRBV2 and J usage is TRBJ2-7, with a tentative D call TRBD1 (7 bases). The V end was cut by 4 bases, the J end by 7 bases, with 17 bases between. Germline values: CDR1 SNHLY, CDR2 FYNNEI. The CDR3 consists of 14 residues. The CDR3 region has the DNA TGTGCCAGCAGTGGGGCAGGGGGGCCAGGGGAGCAGTACTTC. Protein: CASSGAGGPGEQYF.

The rearrangement uses TRBV18 and TRBJ2-6, with 10 positions matching TRBD1. Germline values: CDR1 KGHSH, CDR2 LQKENI. V lost 3 bases to trimming and J lost 3 bases; unmatched junction nucleotides: 5. The CDR3 contains 17 residues. The CDR3 DNA follows: TGTGCCAGCTCACCCCGACAGGGGGCGAATGGGGCCAACGTCCTGACTTTC. Protein sequence: CASSPRQGANGANVLTF.

The V gene is TRBV25-1, the J gene TRBJ2-1; the D gene is possibly TRBD2 (6 bases). CDR3 length equals 18 residues. Germline V CDR1 and CDR2: MGHDK, SYGVNS. V was cut by 1 base and J by 1 base, with 17 bases left in between. Written as DNA, the CDR3 is TGTGCCAGCAGTGAATCGACGTCGCCTGGGAGGTCCTACAATGAGCAGTTCTTC. Protein product: CASSESTSPGRSYNEQFF.

The CDR3 DNA sequence: TGTGCCATCAGTGAGTCAAGCGGGAATGAGCAGTTCTTC. It codes for CAISESSGNEQFF. The chain recombines TRBV10-3 with TRBJ2-1; TRBD2 might be the D (6 bases). Germline CDR1 and CDR2: ENHRY and SYGVKD. The CDR3 has 13 residues. Trimming stripped 0 bases from V and 7 bases from J, with 7 bases between.

The J gene is TRBJ1-5, the V gene TRBV19, with D unclear. Trimming pared 6 bases from V and 7 bases from J, leaving 13 bases between. CDR1 LNHDA and CDR2 SQIVND come from the germline V gene (reference sequence). This CDR3 is built from 13 residues. The DNA of the CDR3 is TGTGCCAGTAGCACTCGCGGGCCGCAGCCCCAGCATTTT. Translating it yields CASSTRGPQPQHF.

The V gene is TRBV11-2, the J gene TRBJ2-7; 7 nucleotides agree with TRBD1. CDR3 length equals 15 residues. V lost 1 base, J lost 4 bases, and 7 bases stayed unmatched. CDR1 SGHAT and CDR2 FQNNGV come from the germline V gene. CDR3 amino acids: CASSLVRQGPYEQYF. CDR3 DNA sequence: TGTGCCAGCAGCTTAGTGCGACAGGGTCCGTACGAGCAGTACTTC.

The chain joins TRBV30 to TRBJ1-5, with 10 bases matching TRBD1. Losses at the gene ends were 1 base for V and 4 bases for J; bases not matched to a gene: 10. Germline values: CDR1 GTSNPN, CDR2 SVGIG (reference sequence). The CDR3 covers 17 residues. CDR3 residues: CAWSATRQGAWNQPQHF. The CDR3 DNA follows: TGTGCCTGGAGTGCAACTCGACAGGGGGCATGGAATCAGCCCCAGCATTTT.

V gene TRBV5-1 combines with J gene TRBJ1-2; TRBD1 matches at 7 bases. The CDR3 sequence is 15 residues long. With V trimmed by 0 bases and J by 8 bases, 10 bases remained unmatched. In germline, CDR1 is SGHRS, CDR2 YFSETQ. CDR3 in amino acids: CASSLGQGPPEGYTF. In nucleotides, the CDR3 is TGCGCCAGCAGCTTGGGACAGGGTCCTCCGGAGGGCTACACCTTC.

The rearrangement links TRBV11-2 to TRBJ2-4, with a possible D match to TRBD2 (6 bases). The CDR3 is made up of 15 amino acids. CDR1 is SGHAT, CDR2 FQNNGV, per germline. V was clipped by 4 bases and J by 9 bases, with 19 bases between them. Written as DNA, the CDR3 is TGTGCCAGCAGCTCCAGATTGGAGCGGGCGAGCATTCAGTACTTC. As protein: CASSSRLERASIQYF.

This chain links TRBV10-1 with TRBJ2-5; 8 nucleotides match TRBD1. Trimming cost V 0 bases and J 11 bases; bases outside gene matches: 5. Germline V gives CDR1 WNHNN, CDR2 SYGVQD (reference sequence). CDR3 size: 13 residues. For the CDR3, the DNA is TGCGCCAGCAGTGAGTCCCCAGGGGGCAAGCAGTACTTC. Translating it yields CASSESPGGKQYF.